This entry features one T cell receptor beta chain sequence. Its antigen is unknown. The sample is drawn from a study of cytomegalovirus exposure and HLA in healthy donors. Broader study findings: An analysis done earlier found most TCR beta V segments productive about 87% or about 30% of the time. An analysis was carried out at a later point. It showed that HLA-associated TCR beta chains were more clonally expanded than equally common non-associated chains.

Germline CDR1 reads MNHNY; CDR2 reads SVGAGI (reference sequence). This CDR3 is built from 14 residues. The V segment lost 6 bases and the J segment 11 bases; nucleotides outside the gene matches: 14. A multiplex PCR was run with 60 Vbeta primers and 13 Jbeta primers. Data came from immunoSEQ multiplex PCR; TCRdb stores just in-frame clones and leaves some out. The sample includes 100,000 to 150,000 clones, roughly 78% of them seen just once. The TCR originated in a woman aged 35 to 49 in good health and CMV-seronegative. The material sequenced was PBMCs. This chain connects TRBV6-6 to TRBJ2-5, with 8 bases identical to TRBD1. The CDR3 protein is CASRAGQGVGEQYF. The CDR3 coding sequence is TGTGCCAGCAGAGCCGGACAGGGCGTGGGAGAGCAGTACTTC.